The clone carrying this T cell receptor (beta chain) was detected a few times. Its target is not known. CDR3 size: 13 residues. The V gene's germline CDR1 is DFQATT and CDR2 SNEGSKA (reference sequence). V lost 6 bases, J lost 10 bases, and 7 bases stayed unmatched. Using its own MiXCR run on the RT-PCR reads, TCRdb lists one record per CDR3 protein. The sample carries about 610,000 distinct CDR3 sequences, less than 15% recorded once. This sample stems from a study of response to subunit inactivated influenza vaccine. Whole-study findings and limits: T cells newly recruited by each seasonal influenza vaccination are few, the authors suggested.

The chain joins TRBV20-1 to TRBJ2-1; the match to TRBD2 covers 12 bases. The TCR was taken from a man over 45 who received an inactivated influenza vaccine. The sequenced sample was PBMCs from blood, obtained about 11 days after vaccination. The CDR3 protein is CSAGLAGLREQFF. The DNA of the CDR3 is TGCAGTGCAGGACTAGCGGGGCTTCGAGAGCAGTTCTTC.